This T cell receptor (beta chain) was identified during a study of brain T cells in children with intractable seizures (dated by TCRdb to about 2021). About the study as a whole: A NanoString immunology panel was first used to screen resected brain tissue from about 56 pediatric epilepsy surgery cases for immune gene transcripts. Among the roughly twelve selected surgery cases, pre-surgery blood was additionally sequenced for eight, leaving four cases with brain tissue only. Summary of the overall study and its limitations: The patients' HCMV serostatus was not known, and viral specificity was inferred solely from CDR3 sequence similarity. Because pre- and post-surgery blood were sequenced to different depths, clones absent from the pre-surgery sample may reflect undersampling.

The meaning of the sample's time point label: resected brain tissue, or blood drawn just prior to surgery. The surgery cases that showed the highest brain T cell transcript signatures were chosen for TCR beta chain sequencing of brain tissue, and of blood when it was available. Patients had been treated with at least one anti-epileptic drug before surgery. The TCR-sequenced patients were children whose drug-resistant epilepsy was caused by tuberous sclerosis complex, focal cortical dysplasia, Rasmussen encephalitis or hemimegalencephaly. Blood samples were collected immediately before the epilepsy surgery. Bulk genomic DNA was extracted from unsorted brain tissue and whole blood with the Monarch genomic DNA purification kit. Details on this clone: The clone's antigen remains unknown. Base quality data are lacking; no much larger clone is found one base away.

Based on the germline V gene, the CDR1 and CDR2 sequences are ENHRY and SYGVKD. V and J are truncated by 8 bases and 2 bases respectively, leaving an intervening sequence of 27 bases. The CDR3 contains 18 residues, cysteine and phenylalanine counted. Only the CDR3 region is kept as DNA, spanning 54 bases read in frame from base 1. The immunoSEQ assay was applied to genomic DNA to generate the TCR beta chain sequences. The original methods were these. CDR3 sequences that did not begin with the conserved framework cysteine at position 104 were removed by hand. To get clonality, the normalized Shannon's Diversity Index was subtracted from one, giving values from 0 (maximal diversity) to 1 (oligoclonal). Chi-squared comparison-of-proportions tests assessed whether the same CDR3 differed in frequency between samples, such as brain versus blood. Public clonotypes were identified through searches of immuneACCESS, and similarity to known antiviral clonotypes was evaluated with the VDJdb browser. TCRdb's version of the immuneACCESS table is confined to in-frame rearrangements and falls short of the full clone set. An unresolved V gene accounts for under half of the shortfall where checked; the remainder is of unknown origin. That table is the source of V, J and clone size, and D and trimming were worked out from the DNA. Present in this sample are 110,000 or so clones, 90% to 95% of which were seen just once. The top ten hold 3.5% to 4% of the sample.

The sequence joins TRBV10-3 to TRBJ2-5; TRBD1 is perhaps the D gene, given 6 matching bases. This receptor was identified in a boy younger than two with hemimegalencephaly and intractable seizures. The sequences come from peripheral blood, collected at surgery. The base sequence is TGTGCCATCGCCCAAGGGCTAGCCGGCGGTCAGGGGCAAGAGACCCAGTACTTC. Its product reads: CAIAQGLAGGQGQETQYF.